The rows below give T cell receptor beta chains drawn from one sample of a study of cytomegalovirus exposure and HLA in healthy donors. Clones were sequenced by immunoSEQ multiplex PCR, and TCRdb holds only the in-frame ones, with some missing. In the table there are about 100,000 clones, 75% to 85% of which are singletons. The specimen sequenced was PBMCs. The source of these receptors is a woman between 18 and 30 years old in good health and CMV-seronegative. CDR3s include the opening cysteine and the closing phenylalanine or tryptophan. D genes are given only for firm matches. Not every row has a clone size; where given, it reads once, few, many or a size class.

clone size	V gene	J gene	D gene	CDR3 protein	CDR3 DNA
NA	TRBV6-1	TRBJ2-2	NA	CASSPFTGELFF	TGTGCCAGCAGTCCCTTTACCGGGGAGCTGTTTTTT
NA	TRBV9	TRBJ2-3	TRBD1	CASSASRDSFTDTQYF	TGTGCCAGCAGCGCTTCCCGGGACAGCTTCACAGATACGCAGTATTTT
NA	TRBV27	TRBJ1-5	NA	CASSLSVVGGGQPQHF	TGTGCCAGCAGTTTAAGTGTAGTGGGCGGAGGGCAGCCCCAGCATTTT
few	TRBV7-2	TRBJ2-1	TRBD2	CASSPLVGSGRARSREQFF	TGTGCCAGCAGCCCCCTAGTTGGTAGCGGGAGGGCCAGGAGTCGGGAGCAGTTCTTC
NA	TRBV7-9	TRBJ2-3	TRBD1	CASSPWDRTASTDTQYF	TGTGCCAGCAGCCCCTGGGACAGGACAGCTAGCACAGATACGCAGTATTTT
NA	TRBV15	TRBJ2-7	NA	CATSLPGEQYF	TGTGCCACCAGTTTGCCAGGCGAGCAGTACTTC
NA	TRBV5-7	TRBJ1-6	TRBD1	CASSFYRGCSPLHF	TGTGCCAGCAGCTTTTACAGGGGTTGCTCACCCCTCCACTTT
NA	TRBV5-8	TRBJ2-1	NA	CASSLVPSSREQFF	TGTGCCAGCAGCTTAGTTCCATCGTCGAGGGAGCAGTTCTTC
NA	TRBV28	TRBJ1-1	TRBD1	CASSFGGQENTEAFF	TGTGCCAGCAGTTTTGGGGGACAGGAGAACACTGAAGCTTTCTTT
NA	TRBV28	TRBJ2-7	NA	CASSHIPYEQYF	TGTGCCAGCAGCCACATTCCCTACGAGCAGTACTTC
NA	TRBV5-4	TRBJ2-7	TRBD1	CASSLGGTAEQYF	TGTGCCAGCAGCTTGGGGGGGACAGCCGAGCAGTACTTC
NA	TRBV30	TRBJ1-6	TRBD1	CAWRVWDSTFNSPLHF	TGTGCCTGGAGGGTATGGGACAGTACGTTCAATTCACCCCTCCACTTT
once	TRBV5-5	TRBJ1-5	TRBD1	CASSLRGQELNQPQHF	TGTGCCAGCAGCCTGCGCGGACAGGAACTCAATCAGCCCCAGCATTTT
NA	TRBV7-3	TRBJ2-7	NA	CASSLWLGGEQYF	TGTGCCAGCAGCTTATGGCTAGGAGGGGAGCAGTACTTC
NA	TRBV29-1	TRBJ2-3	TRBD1	CSVQGDLDTQYF	TGCAGCGTACAGGGGGATTTAGATACGCAGTATTTT
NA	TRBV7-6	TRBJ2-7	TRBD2	CASSLESGTTYEQYF	TGTGCCAGCAGCTTAGAAAGCGGGACTACCTACGAGCAGTACTTC
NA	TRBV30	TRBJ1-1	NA	CAWSVLGRGNTEAFF	TGTGCCTGGAGTGTACTGGGTAGAGGGAACACTGAAGCTTTCTTT
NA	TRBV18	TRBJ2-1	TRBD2	CASSTSGRGIDEQFF	TGTGCCAGTTCGACTAGCGGGAGAGGTATCGATGAGCAGTTCTTC
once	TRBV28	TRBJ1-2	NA	CASSLAGQVANYGYTF	TGTGCCAGCAGTTTAGCTGGGCAGGTAGCTAACTATGGCTACACCTTC
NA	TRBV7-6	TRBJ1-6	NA	CASSLAGAGFSSPLHF	TGTGCCAGCAGCTTAGCGGGGGCGGGTTTCAGTTCACCCCTCCACTTT
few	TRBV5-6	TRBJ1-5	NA	CASSSQAPGSNQPQHF	TGTGCCAGCAGCTCACAGGCCCCTGGGAGCAATCAGCCCCAGCATTTT
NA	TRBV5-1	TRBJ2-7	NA	CASSPDRLYEQYF	TGCGCCAGCAGCCCGGACAGACTATACGAGCAGTACTTC
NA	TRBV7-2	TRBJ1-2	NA	CASSLAPTDYGYTF	TGTGCCAGCAGCTTAGCCCCGACAGACTATGGCTACACCTTC
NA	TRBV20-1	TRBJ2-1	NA	CSEDNSDEQFF	TGCAGTGAGGACAATTCCGATGAGCAGTTCTTC
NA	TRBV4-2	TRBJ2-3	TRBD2	CASSQGIAGESTDTQYF	TGTGCCAGCAGCCAAGGAATAGCGGGGGAGAGCACAGATACGCAGTATTTT
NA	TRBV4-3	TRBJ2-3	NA	CASSLMFAASTDTQYF	TGCGCCAGCAGCCTGATGTTTGCGGCTAGCACAGATACGCAGTATTTT
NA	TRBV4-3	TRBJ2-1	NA	CASSQLRPRDLKSSYNEQFF	TGCGCCAGCAGCCAGCTCCGCCCCCGGGACTTAAAAAGCTCCTACAATGAGCAGTTCTTC
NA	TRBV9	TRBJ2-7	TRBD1	CASSPTGSLRNEQYF	TGTGCCAGCAGCCCGACAGGGAGCCTCCGTAACGAGCAGTACTTC
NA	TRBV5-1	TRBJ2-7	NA	CASSPKGVNPREQYF	TGCGCCAGCAGCCCGAAGGGGGTTAACCCCCGCGAGCAGTACTTC
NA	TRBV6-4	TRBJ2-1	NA	CASSDFGGEDYNEQFF	TGTGCCAGCAGTGACTTCGGCGGGGAAGACTACAATGAGCAGTTCTTC
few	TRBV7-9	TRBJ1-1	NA	CASNLQGVPEAFF	TGTGCCAGCAACCTACAGGGTGTACCTGAAGCTTTCTTT
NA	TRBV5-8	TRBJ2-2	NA	CASSPKGGITGTGELFF	TGTGCCAGCAGCCCTAAAGGGGGTATCACAGGAACCGGGGAGCTGTTTTTT